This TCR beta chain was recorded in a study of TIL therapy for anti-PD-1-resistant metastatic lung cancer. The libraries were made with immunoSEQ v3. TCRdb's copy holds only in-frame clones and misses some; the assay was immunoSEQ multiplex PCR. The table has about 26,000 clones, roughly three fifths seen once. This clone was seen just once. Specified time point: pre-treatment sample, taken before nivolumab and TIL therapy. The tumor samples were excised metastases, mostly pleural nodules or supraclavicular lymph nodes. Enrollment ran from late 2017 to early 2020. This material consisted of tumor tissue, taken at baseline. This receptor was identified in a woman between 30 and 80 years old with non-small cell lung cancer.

CDR3 sequence (DNA): TGTGCCAGCAGCCAGGGAGATGAGCAGTTCTTC. It codes for CASSQGDEQFF. The V and J genes are TRBV6-5 and TRBJ2-1; D assignment may be TRBD1 or TRBD2 (5 bases each). The V end was cut by 6 bases, the J end by 8 bases, with 8 bases between. The CDR3 covers 11 residues. Germline CDR1 reads MNHEY; CDR2 reads SVGAGI.